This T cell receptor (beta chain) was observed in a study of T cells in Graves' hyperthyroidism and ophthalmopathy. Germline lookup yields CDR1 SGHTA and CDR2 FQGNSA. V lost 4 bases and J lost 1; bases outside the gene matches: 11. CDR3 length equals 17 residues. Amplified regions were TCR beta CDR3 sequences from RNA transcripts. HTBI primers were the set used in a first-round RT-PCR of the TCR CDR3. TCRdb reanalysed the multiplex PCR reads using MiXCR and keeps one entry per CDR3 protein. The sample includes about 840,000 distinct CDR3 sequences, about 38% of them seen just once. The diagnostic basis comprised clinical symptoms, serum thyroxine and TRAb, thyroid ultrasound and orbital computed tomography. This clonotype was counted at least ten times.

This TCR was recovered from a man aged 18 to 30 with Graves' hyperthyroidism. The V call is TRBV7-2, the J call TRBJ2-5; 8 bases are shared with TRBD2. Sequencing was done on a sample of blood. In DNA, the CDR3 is TGTGCCAGCAGCTCCAACTTACTAGCGGCTATCCAAGAGACCCAGTACTTC. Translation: CASSSNLLAAIQETQYF. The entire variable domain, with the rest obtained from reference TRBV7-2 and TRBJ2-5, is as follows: GAGVSQSPSNKVTEKGKDVELRCDPISGHTALYWYRQSLGQGLEFLIYFQGNSAPDKSGLPSDRFSAERTGGSVSTLTIQRTQQEDSAVYLCASSSNLLAAIQETQYFGPGTRLLVL.